The subject of this entry is one T cell receptor beta chain. Antigen unknown. Time point: week 5, during vaccination. Topical imiquimod was applied with each vaccine dose, which held 300 ug of mutant IDH1 20-mer peptide. V was shortened by 6 bases and J by 1 base, with 11 bases between the two germline ends. The CDR3 runs to 14 residues. Germline lookup yields CDR1 SNHLY and CDR2 FYNNEI. This specimen comes from a study of a mutant IDH1 vaccine in newly diagnosed glioma. For the study at large: Eight vaccinations went to patients in weeks 1, 3, 5, 7, 11, 15, 19, 23. Once 4-6 weeks had passed after radiotherapy alone, vaccination started, or it started with temozolomide cycles. Treatment recipients were approximately 62% male and around 40% female, and their mean age was around 40 years.

Here immunoSEQ multiplex PCR was the method, and the copy in TCRdb shows in-frame clones only, minus some. Here the sample spans approximately 76,000 clones, about 91% being singletons. Broader study findings: It seemed that pseudoprogression was not linked to changes in the top peripheral T cell clonotypes.

Sequenced here: PBMCs, sampled from a glioma patient whose treatment included an IDH1 peptide vaccine. The sequence derives from a woman between 45 and 60 years old with glioma. The chain employs TRBV2 and TRBJ2-3, with a possible D match to TRBD2 (6 bases). The CDR3 sequence: CASSPGEGTDTQYF. In nucleotides, the CDR3 is TGTGCCAGCAGCCCGGGGGAAGGCACAGATACGCAGTATTTT.